This T cell receptor (beta chain) derives from a study of cytotoxic CD8 clonotypes in ibrutinib-treated CLL. Study at large: An average of 255,043 productive templates and roughly 94,000 productive rearrangements was obtained per sample.

General study points: Contraction or stability on treatment characterized the public clonotypes, which were uncommon. The study found clonality rose at ibrutinib response, then fell toward baseline at progression.

A note on this clone: Its antigen remains unknown.

The intended depth for sequencing was 1 in 200,000 to 1 in 1 million T cells. The repertoire was sequenced with immunoSEQ multiplex PCR; TCRdb's copy has only in-frame clones and lacks some. Of around 53,000 clones listed, about 54% are singletons. This receptor was identified in a human donor with chronic lymphocytic leukemia. The material sequenced was PBMCs, taken at disease progression, from a patient treated with ibrutinib.

The CDR3 sequence: CAWSPAVGQPQHF. In nucleotides, the CDR3 is TGTGCCTGGTCCCCGGCGGTTGGCCAGCCCCAGCATTTT. The V call is TRBV30, the J call TRBJ1-5; the D is unclear. This CDR3 region has 13 residues. In germline, CDR1 is GTSNPN, CDR2 SVGIG (reference sequence). V was shortened by 5 bases and J by 7 bases, with 15 bases between the two germline ends. The full variable domain, rest sourced from reference TRBV30 and TRBJ1-5, is SQTIHQWPATLVQPVGSPLSLECTVEGTSNPNLYWYRQAAGRGLQLLFYSVGIGQISSEVPQNLSASRPQDRQFILSSKKLLLSDSGFYLCAWSPAVGQPQHFGDGTRLSIL.